A single sample gave rise to the 25 T cell receptor beta chains below, sequenced in a study of blood T cell repertoires in COVID-19. Repertoires were generated with immunoSEQ multiplex PCR, while TCRdb's copy carries only in-frame clones and drops some. This table holds some 400,000 clones, approximately 89% found once. Sequencing was carried out using peripheral blood. Source of these receptors: a woman in her 30s with COVID-19, enrolled during active disease.

V usage is TRBV9 and J usage is TRBJ2-7; D is possibly TRBD2 (6 bases). This CDR3 is built from 15 residues. Germline lookup yields CDR1 SGDLS and CDR2 YYNGEE. V shed 0 bases and J shed 4 bases, with 14 bases lying between them. CDR3 in amino acids: CASSVGLGLEYEQYF. The CDR3 coding sequence is TGTGCCAGCAGCGTAGGTTTGGGACTCGAATACGAGCAGTACTTC.

The V call is TRBV10-2, the J call TRBJ2-2; perhaps TRBD1 as D (5 bases). V lost 8 bases, J lost 2 bases, and 12 bases lay in between. The germline V gene encodes CDR1 WSHSY and CDR2 SAAADI. This CDR3 has 14 residues. CDR3 protein: CASGQGGNTGELFF. In nucleotides, the CDR3 is TGCGCCAGCGGGCAGGGTGGAAACACCGGGGAGCTGTTTTTT.

The chain recombines TRBV21-1 with TRBJ1-1; TRBD1 is taken as the D call from the table, unchecked against the DNA. TRBV21-1 corresponds to a pseudogene. The CDR3 length is 14 residues. CDR3 in amino acids: CASSVRHTNTEAFF. The CDR3 coding sequence is TGTGCCAGCAGCGTGAGACATACGAACACTGAAGCTTTCTTT.

The chain's CDR3 is CASSGAQGDSPLHF. The CDR3 DNA sequence: TGTGCCAGCAGCGGGGCCCAGGGGGATTCACCCCTCCACTTT. The rearrangement joins TRBV7-9 to TRBJ1-6, with 7 bases identical to TRBD1. Unmatched junction bases numbered 6, after V lost 5 bases and J lost 8 bases. Germline CDR1 and CDR2: SEHNR and FQNEAQ (reference sequence). The CDR3 contains 14 residues. The whole variable domain, remainder taken from reference TRBV7-9 and TRBJ1-6, is DTGVSQNPRHKITKRGQNVTFRCDPISEHNRLYWYRQTLGQGPEFLTYFQNEAQLEKSRLLSDRFSAERPKGSFSTLEIQRTEQGDSAMYLCASSGAQGDSPLHFGNGTRLTVT.

The CDR3 spells CASSLPRGITDTQYF. CDR3 nucleotide sequence: TGTGCCAGCAGTTTGCCCCGGGGGATTACAGATACGCAGTATTTT. The chain uses TRBV28 and TRBJ2-3; possibly TRBD2 for D (6 bases). The CDR3 is 15 residues long. Between the trimmed V and J ends, which lost 3 bases and 3 bases, there was a span of 13 bases. The germline CDR1 and CDR2 sequences are MDHEN and SYDVKM.

The chain combines TRBV11-3 with TRBJ2-7, with D possibly matching TRBD1 (7 bases). CDR1 is SGHNT and CDR2 is YENEEA in the germline V gene. Trimming stripped 4 bases from V and 2 bases from J, with 15 bases between. The CDR3 has 15 amino acids. The CDR3, as DNA: TGTGCCAGCAGCTCTCAGCCAGGGGGGACCTACGAGCAGTACTTC. Translation gives CASSSQPGGTYEQYF.

CDR3 region: CASSPRSGEGNQPQHF. CDR3 in DNA: TGTGCCAGCTCACCGCGGTCGGGGGAAGGCAATCAGCCCCAGCATTTT. The V and J genes are TRBV18 and TRBJ1-5, with a weak D call TRBD1 (5 bases). V gave up 3 bases and J gave up 2 bases, with 14 bases separating them. The CDR3 is 16 residues long. CDR1 is KGHSH and CDR2 is LQKENI in the germline V gene.

As DNA, the CDR3 is TGCGCCAGCAGCTTCCGATTAGCGGGAGAAAAGTTATACGAGCAGTACTTC. Translation: CASSFRLAGEKLYEQYF. V usage is TRBV5-1 and J usage is TRBJ2-7; TRBD2 agrees at 9 bases. The CDR3 has 17 amino acids. CDR1 and CDR2 (germline): SGHRS, YFSETQ. V shed 2 bases and J 4 bases; nucleotides not matched to a gene: 13.

This sequence joins TRBV12-3 or TRBV12-4 and TRBJ2-2, with a weak D call TRBD2 (5 bases). The ends were cut back, 1 base at V and 13 bases at J, with 13 bases in the middle. CDR3 length: 13 residues. CDR3: CASSLGIRSGLFF. Here the CDR3 DNA reads TGTGCCAGCAGTTTAGGGATCCGGAGCGGGCTGTTTTTT.

About this clone: One junction end disagrees with the germline gene, perhaps due to a read error. This rearrangement joins TRBV7-7 to TRBJ2-5; 7 positions match TRBD1. The CDR3 runs 13 residues. Germline loops: CDR1 SSHAT, CDR2 FNYEAQ (reference sequence). The CDR3 loop reads CASSLVGGGTQYF. CDR3 nucleotide sequence: TGTGCTAGCAGCTTAGTAGGGGGCGGGACCCAGTACTTC. The full variable domain, rest sourced from reference TRBV7-7 and TRBJ2-5, is GAGVSQSPRYKVTKRGQDVTLRCDPISSHATLYWYQQALGQGPEFLTYFNYEAQPDKSGLPSDRFSAERPEGSISTLTIQRTEQRDSAMYRCASSLVGGGTQYFGPGTRLLVL.

The genes are TRBV18 and TRBJ1-4, with TRBD1 as a possible D gene (6 bases). V was shortened by 0 bases and J by 7 bases, with 9 bases between the two germline ends. The length of the CDR3 is 14 residues. Germline lookup yields CDR1 KGHSH and CDR2 LQKENI. CDR3 protein: CASSPPGAGEKLFF. The CDR3 DNA sequence: TGTGCCAGCTCACCACCGGGGGCGGGTGAAAAACTGTTTTTT.

As regards this clone: Compared with germline, one end of the junction differs, possibly owing to a read error. The chain uses TRBV7-7 and TRBJ2-3; maybe TRBD2 (6 bases). Germline V gene sequence: CDR1 SSHAT, CDR2 FNYEAQ (reference sequence). This CDR3 contains 15 residues. The CDR3 bases are TGTGCTAGCAGCCTCGGACTATCTAACACAGATACGCAGTATTTT. Translation: CASSLGLSNTDTQYF.

This sequence joins TRBV27 and TRBJ1-4, with D perhaps TRBD1 (5 bases). V lost 0 bases and J 7 bases, leaving 9 bases between the germline ends. This CDR3 is 14 amino acids long. CDR1 is MNHEY and CDR2 is SMNVEV in the germline V gene (reference sequence). CDR3 sequence reads: CASSLSTVGEKLFF. CDR3 nucleotides: TGTGCCAGCAGTTTATCGACAGTTGGTGAAAAACTGTTTTTT.

V and J are TRBV6-5 and TRBJ2-7, with TRBD2 matching 11 bases. The trim removed 6 bases at V and 7 bases at J, leaving 8 bases unmatched. Germline assignment: CDR1 MNHEY and CDR2 SVGAGI. The CDR3 runs 14 residues. The CDR3 bases are TGTGCCAGCAGCTCCTTAGCGGGAGGGGGGGAGCAGTACTTC. Protein: CASSSLAGGGEQYF.

The rearrangement uses TRBV5-4 and TRBJ2-7; D is perhaps TRBD1 (5 bases). V lost 1 base and J lost 2, with 10 bases in between. The CDR3 is 14 amino acids. Germline CDR1 SGHNT, CDR2 YYREEE (reference sequence). This CDR3 is CASSLQGRTYEQYF. The CDR3 nucleotides read TGTGCCAGCAGCTTGCAGGGCCGTACCTACGAGCAGTACTTC.

The chain combines TRBV7-6 with TRBJ2-5; tentative D call: TRBD2 (5 bases). The ends were cut back, 1 base at V and 5 bases at J, with 11 bases in the middle. Looked up from germline, CDR1 is SGHVS and CDR2 is FNYEAQ. The CDR3 contains 14 residues. DNA of the CDR3: TGTGCCAGCAGCTTAGTAAGCAGAGGGGAGACCCAGTACTTC. Its translation: CASSLVSRGETQYF. Variable domain in full (rest from reference TRBV7-6 and TRBJ2-5): GAGVSQSPRYKVTKRGQDVALRCDPISGHVSLYWYRQALGQGPEFLTYFNYEAQQDKSGLPNDRFSAERPEGSISTLTIQRTEQRDSAMYRCASSLVSRGETQYFGPGTRLLVL.

This chain connects TRBV28 to TRBJ2-1, with D hard to call. V dropped 3 bases and J dropped 0 bases, with 9 bases sitting between them. The CDR3 sequence is 15 residues long. Germline values: CDR1 MDHEN, CDR2 SYDVKM. This CDR3 reads CASSFTPSSYNEQFF. The CDR3 nucleotides read TGTGCCAGCAGTTTTACTCCGAGCTCCTACAATGAGCAGTTCTTC.

The V gene is TRBV23-1, the J gene TRBJ1-5; 8 bases map to TRBD1. TRBV23-1 is reported as an ORF; its role is uncertain. The length of the CDR3 is 14 residues. V was pared by 8 bases and J by 5 bases, with 8 bases of the junction left unmatched. The CDR3 is CASVRTGIDQPQHF. The CDR3 DNA follows: TGCGCCAGCGTTCGGACAGGGATCGATCAGCCCCAGCATTTT.

This chain connects TRBV18 to TRBJ1-3; the D gene is possibly TRBD1 (6 bases). The germline V gene encodes CDR1 KGHSH and CDR2 LQKENI. V was pared by 1 base and J by 0 bases, with 10 bases between. CDR3 length: 16 residues. Written as DNA, the CDR3 is TGTGCCAGCTCACCACAAGACAGGACCTCTGGAAACACCATATATTTT. Protein sequence: CASSPQDRTSGNTIYF.

A word on this clone: One end of the junction fails to match germline, which may point to a read error. The chain carries TRBV5-8 and TRBJ2-5; 11 nucleotides match TRBD2. Germline CDR1 and CDR2: SGHTS and YDEGEE. The CDR3 runs to 15 residues. For the CDR3, the DNA is TGTGCCAGCAGTTTGGGGACTAGCGGCCAAGAGACCCAGTACTTC. Translation gives CASSLGTSGQETQYF. Full variable domain (rest looked up from reference TRBV5-8 and TRBJ2-5): EAGVTQSPTHLIKTRGQQATLRCSPISGHTSVYWYQQALGLGLQFLLWYDEGEERNRGNFPPRFSGRQFPNYSSELNVNALELEDSALYLCASSLGTSGQETQYFGPGTRLLVL.

The chain employs TRBV18 and TRBJ2-1; 10 nucleotides line up with TRBD2. Looked up from germline, CDR1 is KGHSH and CDR2 is LQKENI. J gave up 0 bases and V 4 bases, and 6 bases lay outside the gene matches. The length of the CDR3 is 17 residues. CDR3: CASSRAASGSSYNEQFF. The DNA of the CDR3 is TGTGCCAGCTCACGGGCGGCTAGCGGGAGCTCCTACAATGAGCAGTTCTTC.

This clone was observed many times. The chain recombines TRBV14 with TRBJ1-2; 8 bases are a match to TRBD1. There are 15 residues in the CDR3. Trimming took 0 bases from V and 4 from J; bases not matched to a gene: 4. The germline gives CDR1 SGHDN, CDR2 FVKESK. Here the CDR3 reads CASSQDITGGYGYTF. The CDR3 DNA sequence: TGTGCCAGCAGCCAAGATATTACAGGGGGCTATGGCTACACCTTC.

This chain uses TRBV6-5 with TRBJ1-3, with D unclear. V was pared by 7 bases and J by 0 bases, with 10 bases between. The CDR3 has 14 residues. Germline V gene lookup returns CDR1 MNHEY and CDR2 SVGAGI. CDR3 protein: CASTQQLSGNTIYF. CDR3 coding DNA: TGTGCCAGCACCCAACAGCTCTCTGGAAACACCATATATTTT.

The chain combines TRBV29-1 with TRBJ1-2; no clear D. Germline-derived CDR1 and CDR2 are SQVTM and ANQGSEA. V gave up 0 bases and J gave up 4 bases, with 15 bases separating them. This CDR3 contains 15 residues. The CDR3 here is CSVEDLQAISYGYTF. CDR3 DNA: TGCAGCGTTGAAGATCTTCAGGCAATCTCCTATGGCTACACCTTC.

The chain couples TRBV7-8 to TRBJ1-1; D is ambiguous. This CDR3 has 15 amino acids. CDR1 is SGHVS and CDR2 is FQNEAQ in the germline V gene. The V and J ends lost 6 bases and 6 bases respectively, with 20 bases between them. The CDR3 reads CASSFQPGPGAEAFF. In nucleotides, the CDR3 is TGTGCCAGCAGTTTCCAGCCGGGCCCCGGGGCTGAAGCTTTCTTT.